This TCR beta chain is from a study of control samples from healthy donors and cancer patients. Trimming took 0 bases from V and 4 from J; bases not matched to a gene: 18. This CDR3 contains 20 residues. Germline assignment: CDR1 ENHRY and CDR2 SYGVKD. TCRdb's copy holds only in-frame clones and misses some; the assay was immunoSEQ multiplex PCR. The sample gives over 85,000 clones, 70% to 90% of which show up once; around 3.9% is in the top ten. The sequence derives from a woman aged 60 to 75 with lung cancer. Sequenced: PBMCs. J is TRBJ1-2 and V is TRBV10-3; 9 positions match TRBD1. The CDR3 region has the DNA TGTGCCATCAGTGAGTCTGCGCGTCGGGGACAGGGAGACGCGGTCTATGGCTACACCTTC. Its translation: CAISESARRGQGDAVYGYTF.